This T cell receptor beta chain is drawn from a study of T cells in Graves' hyperthyroidism and ophthalmopathy. There are 15 residues in the CDR3. CDR1 is MDHEN, CDR2 SYDVKM, per germline. The germline V and J ends were trimmed by 5 bases and 4 bases, with 16 bases remaining between them. Amplification targeted TCR beta CDR3 regions from RNA transcripts. HTBI primers were employed in a first-round RT-PCR of the TCR CDR3. TCRdb fed the multiplex PCR reads into MiXCR, producing one record per CDR3 protein. The data hold 300,000 to 400,000 distinct CDR3 sequences, with 15% to 20% observed a single time. This clonotype occurred many times.

Sequencing input: blood. The receptor's source is a woman in her forties or fifties with Graves' hyperthyroidism. The gene calls are TRBV28 and TRBJ2-3; TRBD2 might be the D (6 bases). The CDR3 DNA reads TGTGCCAGCAGTCCGGGGGACTCCCGCGCAGATACGCAGTATTTT. It encodes CASSPGDSRADTQYF.